This TCR beta chain was observed in a study of blood T cell repertoires in COVID-19. This clone was found once. In the authors' methods: Amplification with reference gene primers provided the estimates of nucleated cell counts. TCRdb keeps only in-frame clones here, not all; method: immunoSEQ multiplex PCR. The D gene and trimming were derived from the DNA, and the V and J assignments and clone size from that table. The sample yields approximately 160,000 clones, 85% to 90% seen once. With V trimmed by 0 bases and J by 3 bases, 8 bases remained unmatched. CDR3 size: 16 residues. Germline CDR1 is SGHRS and CDR2 is YFSETQ.

Sequencing was done on a sample of peripheral blood. V gene TRBV5-1 combines with J gene TRBJ2-7, with 8 bases that match TRBD1. This sequence originates from a middle-aged man with active or convalescent COVID-19. CDR3 nucleotide sequence: TGCGCCAGCAGCTTGGCCGGGAACAGGGGGATCTACGAGCAGTACTTC. Its protein product is CASSLAGNRGIYEQYF.